The clone carrying this TCR beta chain came up many times. This sample stems from a study of T-cell reconstitution after alpha-beta-depleted transplantation in children. Germline V gene lookup returns CDR1 SGHRS and CDR2 YFSETQ. J was trimmed by 9 bases and V by 4 bases; bases with no gene match: 11. CDR3 size: 15 residues. Preparation of the TCRbeta library involved a method that used unique molecular identifiers. TCRdb itself ran the PCR reads through MiXCR, one entry per CDR3 protein. The table records roughly 350,000 distinct CDR3 sequences, 10% of them present only once. The TCR originated in a human donor who donated a stem cell graft to a child with acute lymphoblastic leukemia. The chain recombines TRBV5-1 with TRBJ2-1, with 9 bases matching TRBD1. Sequenced here: PBMCs from the stem cell graft donor, sampled from the stem cell graft. The CDR3 DNA reads as TGCGCCAGCAGCCCGCTGGACAGGGGTTTTGGTGAGCAGTTCTTC. Translation gives CASSPLDRGFGEQFF.